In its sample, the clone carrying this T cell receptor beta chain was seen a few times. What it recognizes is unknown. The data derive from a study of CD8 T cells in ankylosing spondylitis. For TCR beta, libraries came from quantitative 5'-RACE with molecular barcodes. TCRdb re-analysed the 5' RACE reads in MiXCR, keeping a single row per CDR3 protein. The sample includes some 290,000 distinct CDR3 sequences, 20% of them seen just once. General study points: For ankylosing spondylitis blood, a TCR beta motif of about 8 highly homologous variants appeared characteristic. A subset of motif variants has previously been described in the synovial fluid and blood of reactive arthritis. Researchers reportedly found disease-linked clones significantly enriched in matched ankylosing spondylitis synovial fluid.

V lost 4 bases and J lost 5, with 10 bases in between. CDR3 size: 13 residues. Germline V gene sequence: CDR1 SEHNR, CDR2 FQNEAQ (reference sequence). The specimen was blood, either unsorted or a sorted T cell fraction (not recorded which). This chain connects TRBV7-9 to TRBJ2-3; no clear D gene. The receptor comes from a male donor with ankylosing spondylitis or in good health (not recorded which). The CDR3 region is CASSSPNEDTQYF. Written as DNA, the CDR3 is TGTGCCAGCAGCTCCCCGAACGAAGATACGCAGTATTTT.